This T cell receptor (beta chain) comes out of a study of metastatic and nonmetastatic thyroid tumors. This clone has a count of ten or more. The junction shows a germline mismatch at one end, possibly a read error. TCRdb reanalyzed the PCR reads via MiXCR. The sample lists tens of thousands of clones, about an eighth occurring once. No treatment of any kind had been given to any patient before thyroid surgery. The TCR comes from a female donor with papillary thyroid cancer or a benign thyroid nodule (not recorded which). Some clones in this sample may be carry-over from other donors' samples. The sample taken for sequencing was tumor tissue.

The CDR3 DNA reads TGCGGTGCTAAACATACAGGGGTCCATGGCTACACCTTC. Translated: CGAKHTGVHGYTF. This chain uses TRBV20-1 with TRBJ1-2, with 7 bases identical to TRBD1. This CDR3 is built from 13 residues. The V gene's germline CDR1 is DFQATT and CDR2 SNEGSKA (reference sequence).